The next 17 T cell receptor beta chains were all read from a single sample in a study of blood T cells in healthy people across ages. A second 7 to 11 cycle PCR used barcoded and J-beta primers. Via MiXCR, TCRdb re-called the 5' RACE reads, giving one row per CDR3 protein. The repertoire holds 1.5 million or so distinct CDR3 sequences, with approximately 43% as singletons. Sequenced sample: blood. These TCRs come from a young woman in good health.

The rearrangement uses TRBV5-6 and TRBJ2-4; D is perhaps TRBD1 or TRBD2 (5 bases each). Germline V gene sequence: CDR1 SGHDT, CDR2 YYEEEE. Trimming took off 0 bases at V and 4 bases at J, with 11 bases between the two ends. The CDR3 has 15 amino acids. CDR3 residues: CASSLESWGKNIQYF. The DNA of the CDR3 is TGTGCCAGCAGCTTGGAAAGCTGGGGGAAAAACATTCAGTACTTC.

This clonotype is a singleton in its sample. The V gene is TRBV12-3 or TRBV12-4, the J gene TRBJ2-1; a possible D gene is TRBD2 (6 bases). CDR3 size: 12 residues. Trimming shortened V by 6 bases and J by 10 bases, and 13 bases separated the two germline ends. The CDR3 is CASRGWGEEQFF. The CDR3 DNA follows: TGTGCCAGCAGGGGCTGGGGGGAGGAGCAGTTCTTC.

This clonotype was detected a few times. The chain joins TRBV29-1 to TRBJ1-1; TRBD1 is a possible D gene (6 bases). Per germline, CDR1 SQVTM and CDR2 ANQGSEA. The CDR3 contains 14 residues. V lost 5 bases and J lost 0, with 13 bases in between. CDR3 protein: CSVRQGTMNTEAFF. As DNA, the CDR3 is TGCAGCGTTCGGCAGGGGACCATGAACACTGAAGCTTTCTTT.

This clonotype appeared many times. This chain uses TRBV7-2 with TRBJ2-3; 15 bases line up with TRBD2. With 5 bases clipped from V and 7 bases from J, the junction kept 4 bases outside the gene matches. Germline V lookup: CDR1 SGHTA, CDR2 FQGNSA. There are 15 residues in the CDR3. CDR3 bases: TGTGCCAGCAGCCCTGGACTAGCGGGAGGGTATACGCAGTATTTT. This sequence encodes CASSPGLAGGYTQYF.

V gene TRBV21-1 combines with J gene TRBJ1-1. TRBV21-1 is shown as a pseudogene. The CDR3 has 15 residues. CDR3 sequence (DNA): TGTGCCAGCAGCAAAGGGTCGGGGAAAAACACTGAAGCTTTCTTT. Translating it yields CASSKGSGKNTEAFF.

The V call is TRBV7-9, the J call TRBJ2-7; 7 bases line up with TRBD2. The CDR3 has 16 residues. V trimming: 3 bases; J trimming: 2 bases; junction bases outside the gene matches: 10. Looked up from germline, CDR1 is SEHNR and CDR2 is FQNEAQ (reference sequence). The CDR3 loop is CASSLITGGIAYEQYF. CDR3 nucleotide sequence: TGTGCCAGCAGCTTGATTACGGGGGGAATCGCCTACGAGCAGTACTTC.

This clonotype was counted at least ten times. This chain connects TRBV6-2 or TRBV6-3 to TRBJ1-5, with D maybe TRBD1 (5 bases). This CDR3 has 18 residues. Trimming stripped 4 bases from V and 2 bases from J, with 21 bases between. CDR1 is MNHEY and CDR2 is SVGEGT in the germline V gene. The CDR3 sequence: CASSSHFGRAGGNQPQHF. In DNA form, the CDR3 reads TGTGCCAGCAGTTCCCACTTTGGCAGGGCCGGAGGCAATCAGCCCCAGCATTTT.

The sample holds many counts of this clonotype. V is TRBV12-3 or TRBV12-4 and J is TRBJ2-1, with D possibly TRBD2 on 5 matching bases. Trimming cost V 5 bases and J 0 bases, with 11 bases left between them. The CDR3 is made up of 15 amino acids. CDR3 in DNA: TGTGCCAGCAGTCTCCGAGGGCTCTCCTACAATGAGCAGTTCTTC. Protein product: CASSLRGLSYNEQFF.

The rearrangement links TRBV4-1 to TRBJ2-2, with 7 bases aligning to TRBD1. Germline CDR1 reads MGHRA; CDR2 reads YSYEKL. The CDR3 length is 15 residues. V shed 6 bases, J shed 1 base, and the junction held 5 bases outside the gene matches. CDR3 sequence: CASRSRQGNTGELFF. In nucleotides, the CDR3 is TGCGCCAGCAGGTCCCGACAGGGGAACACCGGGGAGCTGTTTTTT.

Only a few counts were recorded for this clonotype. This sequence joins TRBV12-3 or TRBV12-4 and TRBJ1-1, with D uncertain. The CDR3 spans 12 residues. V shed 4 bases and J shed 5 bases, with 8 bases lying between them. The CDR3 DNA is TGTGCCAGCAGTTATTATGGAACTGAAGCTTTCTTT. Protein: CASSYYGTEAFF.

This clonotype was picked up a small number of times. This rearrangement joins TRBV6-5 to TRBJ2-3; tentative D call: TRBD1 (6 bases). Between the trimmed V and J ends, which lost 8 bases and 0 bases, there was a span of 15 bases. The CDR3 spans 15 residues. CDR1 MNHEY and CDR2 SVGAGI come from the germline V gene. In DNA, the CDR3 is TGTGCCAGCCGAAGGACAGTCCTTAGCACAGATACGCAGTATTTT. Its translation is CASRRTVLSTDTQYF.

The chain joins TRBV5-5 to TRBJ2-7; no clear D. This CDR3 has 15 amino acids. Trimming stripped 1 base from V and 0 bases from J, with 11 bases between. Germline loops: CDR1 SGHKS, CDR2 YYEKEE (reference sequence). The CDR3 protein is CASSLQRLSSYEQYF. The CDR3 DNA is TGTGCCAGCAGCTTGCAGAGATTGAGCTCCTACGAGCAGTACTTC.

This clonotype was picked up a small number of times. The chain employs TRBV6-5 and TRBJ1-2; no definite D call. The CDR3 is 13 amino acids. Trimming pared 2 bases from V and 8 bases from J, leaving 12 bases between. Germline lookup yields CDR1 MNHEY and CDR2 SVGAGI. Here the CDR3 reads CASSYRTAAGYTF. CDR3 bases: TGTGCCAGCAGTTACCGGACGGCAGCGGGCTACACCTTC.

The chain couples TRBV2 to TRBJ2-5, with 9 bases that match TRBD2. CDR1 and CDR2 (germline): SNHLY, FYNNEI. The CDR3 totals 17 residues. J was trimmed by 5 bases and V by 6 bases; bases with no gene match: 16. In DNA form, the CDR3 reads TGTGCCAGCAGCCCCCAACGGCTAGCGGGACACTCGGAGACCCAGTACTTC. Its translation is CASSPQRLAGHSETQYF. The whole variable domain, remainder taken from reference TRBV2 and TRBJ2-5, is EPEVTQTPSHQVTQMGQEVILRCVPISNHLYFYWYRQILGQKVEFLVSFYNNEISEKSEIFDDQFSVERPDGSNFTLKIRSTKLEDSAMYFCASSPQRLAGHSETQYFGPGTRLLVL.

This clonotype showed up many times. The CDR3 protein is CASSRTLTNEKLFF. Written as DNA, the CDR3 is TGTGCCAGCAGTAGGACCCTCACTAATGAAAAACTGTTTTTT. This sequence joins TRBV6-5 and TRBJ1-4; D call uncertain. Trimming stripped 5 bases from V and 2 bases from J, with 9 bases between. Germline assignment: CDR1 MNHEY and CDR2 SVGAGI. The CDR3 extends over 14 amino acids.

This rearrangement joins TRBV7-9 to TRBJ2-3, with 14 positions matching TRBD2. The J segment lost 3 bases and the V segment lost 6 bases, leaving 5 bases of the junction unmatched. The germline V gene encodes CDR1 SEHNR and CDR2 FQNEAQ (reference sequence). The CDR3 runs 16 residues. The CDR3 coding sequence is TGTGCCAGCAGACGGGGACTAGCGGGAGCAACAGATACGCAGTATTTT. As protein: CASRRGLAGATDTQYF.

The DNA of the CDR3 is TGCAGTGCCAGGGGGCTAGATCTCCGAGAGACCCAGTACTTC. Translated, it gives CSARGLDLRETQYF. This chain links TRBV20-1 with TRBJ2-7; 8 bases fit TRBD1. TRBJ2-5 explains the end of the DNA better; the J call may be wrong. The CDR3 has 14 residues. The V gene's germline CDR1 is DFQATT and CDR2 SNEGSKA (reference sequence).